The T cell receptor beta chain under discussion was sequenced for a study of T cells in Graves' hyperthyroidism and ophthalmopathy. This clonotype was recorded a few times. Antigen specificity is unknown. Study results and limitations: In blood, most of the thyroid clonotypes expanded above 0.001 were also present. Classification by a 13 V-J model distinguished ophthalmopathy from stable hyperthyroidism. Model-based prediction identified ophthalmopathy a median around 6.5 months prior to its onset.

Amplification targeted TCR beta CDR3 regions from RNA transcripts. Primed by the HTBI set, a first-round RT-PCR was run on the TCR CDR3. TCRdb re-called the multiplex PCR reads with MiXCR, one entry per CDR3 protein. The sample shows roughly 380,000 distinct CDR3 sequences, 18% of them seen only once. Germline CDR1 is MNHEY and CDR2 is SMNVEV (reference sequence). There are 13 residues in the CDR3. Deletions cut 5 bases from V and 4 bases from J, with 11 bases between. The authors took PBMCs from 8 to 10 ml fresh peripheral blood. This clonotype was obtained from a woman aged 40 to 50 with Graves' ophthalmopathy. The specimen sequenced was blood. This chain connects TRBV27 to TRBJ1-2; unclear D gene. In nucleotides, the CDR3 is TGTGCCAGCAGTCGGGCAGGAATCTATGGCTACACCTTC. Translated: CASSRAGIYGYTF.